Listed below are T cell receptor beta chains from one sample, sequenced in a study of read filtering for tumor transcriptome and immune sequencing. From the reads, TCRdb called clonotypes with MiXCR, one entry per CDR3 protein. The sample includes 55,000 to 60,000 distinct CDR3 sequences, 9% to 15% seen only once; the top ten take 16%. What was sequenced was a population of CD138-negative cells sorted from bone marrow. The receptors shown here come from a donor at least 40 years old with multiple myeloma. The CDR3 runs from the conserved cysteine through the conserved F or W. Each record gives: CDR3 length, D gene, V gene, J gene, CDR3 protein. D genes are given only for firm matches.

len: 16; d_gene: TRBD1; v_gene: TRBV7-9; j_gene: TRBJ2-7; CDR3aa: CASSKQGRLTAYEQYF
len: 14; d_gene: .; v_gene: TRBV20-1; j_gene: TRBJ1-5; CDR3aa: CSARDPQGSQPQHF
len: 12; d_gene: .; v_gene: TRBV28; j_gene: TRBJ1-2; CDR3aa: CASSSSAYGYTF
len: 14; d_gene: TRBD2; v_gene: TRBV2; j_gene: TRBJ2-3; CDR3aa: CASRLAPLTDTQYF
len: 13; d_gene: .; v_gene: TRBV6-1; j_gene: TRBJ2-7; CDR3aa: CASSRTFSYEQYF
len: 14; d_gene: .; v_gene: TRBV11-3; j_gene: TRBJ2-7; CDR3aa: CASSTPRDRYEQYF
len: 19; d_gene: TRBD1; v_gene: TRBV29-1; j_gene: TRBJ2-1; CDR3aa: CSALVHLRKGAQGGNEQFF
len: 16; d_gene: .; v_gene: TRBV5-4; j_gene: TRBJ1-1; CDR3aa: CASSNPNRVTFTEAFF
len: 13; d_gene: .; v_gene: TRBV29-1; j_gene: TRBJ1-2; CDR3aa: CSVVFRGGYGYTF
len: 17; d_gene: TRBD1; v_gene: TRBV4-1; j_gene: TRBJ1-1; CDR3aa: CASSLRTGASPNTEAFF
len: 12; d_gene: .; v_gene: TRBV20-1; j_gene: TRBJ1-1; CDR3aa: CRGVRDRQKAFF
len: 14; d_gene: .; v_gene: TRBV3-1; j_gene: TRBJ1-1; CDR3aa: CASSQVSGATEAFF
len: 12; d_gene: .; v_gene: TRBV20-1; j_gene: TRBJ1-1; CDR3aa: CSASDGNTEAFF
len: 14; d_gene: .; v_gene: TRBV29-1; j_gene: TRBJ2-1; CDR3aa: CSVGGELSLNEQFF
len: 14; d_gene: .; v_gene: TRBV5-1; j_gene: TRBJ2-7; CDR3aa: CASSLSGRVNEQYF
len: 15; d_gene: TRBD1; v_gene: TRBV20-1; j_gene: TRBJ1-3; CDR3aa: CSAEGQTTSGNTIYF
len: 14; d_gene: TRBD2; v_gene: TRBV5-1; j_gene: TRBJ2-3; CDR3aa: CASSSSGSTDTQYF
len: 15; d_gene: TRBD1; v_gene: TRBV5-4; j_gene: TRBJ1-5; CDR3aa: CASSRQGGNNQPQHF
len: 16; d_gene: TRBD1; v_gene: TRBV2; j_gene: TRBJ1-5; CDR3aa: CASSEGTGENNQPQHF
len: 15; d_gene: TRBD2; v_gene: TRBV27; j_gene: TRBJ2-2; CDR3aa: CASSWLAGSTGELFF
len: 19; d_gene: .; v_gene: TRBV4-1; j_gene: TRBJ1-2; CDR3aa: CASSQVPFTLKNRNYGYTF
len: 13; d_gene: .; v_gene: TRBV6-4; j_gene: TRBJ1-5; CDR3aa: CASSEETNQPQHF
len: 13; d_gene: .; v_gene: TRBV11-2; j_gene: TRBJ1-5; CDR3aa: CASSLLGGQPQHF
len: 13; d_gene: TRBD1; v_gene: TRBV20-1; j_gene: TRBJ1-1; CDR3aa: CSAETGKNTEAFF
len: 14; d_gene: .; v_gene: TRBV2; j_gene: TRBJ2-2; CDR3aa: CASSIRAGTGELFF
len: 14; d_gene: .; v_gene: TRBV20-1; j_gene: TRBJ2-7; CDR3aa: CSARSQGVYGEQYF
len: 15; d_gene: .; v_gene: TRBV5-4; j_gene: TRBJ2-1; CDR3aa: CASSLAGVSYNEQFF
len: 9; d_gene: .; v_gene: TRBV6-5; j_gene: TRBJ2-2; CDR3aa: CARLWELFF
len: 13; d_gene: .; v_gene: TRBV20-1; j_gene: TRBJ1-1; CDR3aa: CSARGDWDTEAFF
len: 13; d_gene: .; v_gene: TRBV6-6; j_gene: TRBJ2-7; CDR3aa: CATKGQQGDTEYF
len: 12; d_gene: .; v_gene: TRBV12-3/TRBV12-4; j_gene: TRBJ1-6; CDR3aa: CASSQPITPLHF
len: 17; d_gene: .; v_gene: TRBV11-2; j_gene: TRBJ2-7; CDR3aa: CASSPLQWGPRSCEQYF
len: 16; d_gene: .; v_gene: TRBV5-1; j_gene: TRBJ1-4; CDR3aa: CASSLSFQLTYEKLFF
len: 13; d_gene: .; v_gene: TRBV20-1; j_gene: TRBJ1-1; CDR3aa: CSARWGGATEAFF
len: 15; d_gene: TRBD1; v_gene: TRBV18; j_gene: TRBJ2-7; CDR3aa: CASSPGTGFSYEQYF
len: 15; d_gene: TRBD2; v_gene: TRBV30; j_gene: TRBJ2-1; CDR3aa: CAWSPGLAGRNEQFF
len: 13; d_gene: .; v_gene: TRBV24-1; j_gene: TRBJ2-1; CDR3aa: CATSDLRGAEQFF
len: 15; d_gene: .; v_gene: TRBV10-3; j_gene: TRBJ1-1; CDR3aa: CAIRSGGGGDTEAFF
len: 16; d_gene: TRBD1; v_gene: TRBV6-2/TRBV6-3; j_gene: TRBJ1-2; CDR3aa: CASSYSRGQLGGGYTF
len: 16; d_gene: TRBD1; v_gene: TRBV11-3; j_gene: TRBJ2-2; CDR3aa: CASSLQGAGNTGELFF
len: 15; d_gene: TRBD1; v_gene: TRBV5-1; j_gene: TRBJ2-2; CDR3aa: CASSQTTGVTGELFF
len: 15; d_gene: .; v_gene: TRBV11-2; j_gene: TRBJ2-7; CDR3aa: CASSLPGRVGREQYF
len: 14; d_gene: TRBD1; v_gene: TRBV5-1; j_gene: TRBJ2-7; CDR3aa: CASSLGTGNDEQYF